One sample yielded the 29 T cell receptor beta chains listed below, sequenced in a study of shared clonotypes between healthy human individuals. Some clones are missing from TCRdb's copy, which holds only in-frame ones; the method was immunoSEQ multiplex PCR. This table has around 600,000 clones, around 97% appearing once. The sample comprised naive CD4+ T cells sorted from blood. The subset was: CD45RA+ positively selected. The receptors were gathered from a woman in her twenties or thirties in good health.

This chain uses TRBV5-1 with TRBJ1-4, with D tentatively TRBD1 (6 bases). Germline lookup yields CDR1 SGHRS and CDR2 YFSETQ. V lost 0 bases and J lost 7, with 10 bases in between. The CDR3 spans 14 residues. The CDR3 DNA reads TGCGCCAGCAGCTTGGAACAGGGAGGTGAAAAACTGTTTTTT. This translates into CASSLEQGGEKLFF.

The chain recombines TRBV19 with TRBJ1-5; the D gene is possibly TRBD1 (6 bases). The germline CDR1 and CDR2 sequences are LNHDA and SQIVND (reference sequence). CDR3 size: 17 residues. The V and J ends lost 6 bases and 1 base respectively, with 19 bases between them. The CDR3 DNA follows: TGTGCCAGTAGATCCGCCGGGGGGCCTGGAAGCAATCAGCCCCAGCATTTT. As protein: CASRSAGGPGSNQPQHF.

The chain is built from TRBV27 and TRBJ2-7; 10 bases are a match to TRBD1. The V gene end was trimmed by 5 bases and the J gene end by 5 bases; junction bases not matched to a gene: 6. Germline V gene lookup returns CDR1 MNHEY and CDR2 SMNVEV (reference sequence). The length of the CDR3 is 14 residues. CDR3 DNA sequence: TGTGCCAGCAGTCCTGGACAGGGGGTCGACGAGCAGTACTTC. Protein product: CASSPGQGVDEQYF.

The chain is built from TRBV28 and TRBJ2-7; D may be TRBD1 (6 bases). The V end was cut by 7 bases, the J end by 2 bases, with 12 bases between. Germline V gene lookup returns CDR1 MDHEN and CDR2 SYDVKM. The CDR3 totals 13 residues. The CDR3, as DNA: TGTGCCAGCACCCGGACAGTCCCCTACGAGCAGTACTTC. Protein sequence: CASTRTVPYEQYF.

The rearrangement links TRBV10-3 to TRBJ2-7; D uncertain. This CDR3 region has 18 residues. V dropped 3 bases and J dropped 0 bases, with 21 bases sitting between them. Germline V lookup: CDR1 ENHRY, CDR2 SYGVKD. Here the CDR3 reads CAISETQGRRASSYEQYF. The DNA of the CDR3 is TGTGCCATCAGTGAAACCCAAGGACGGCGCGCTAGCTCCTACGAGCAGTACTTC.

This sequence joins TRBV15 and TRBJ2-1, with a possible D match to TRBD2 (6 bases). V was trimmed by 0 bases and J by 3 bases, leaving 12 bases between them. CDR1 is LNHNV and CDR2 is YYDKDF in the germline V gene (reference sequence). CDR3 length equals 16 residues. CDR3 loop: CATSRDFSGVYNEQFF. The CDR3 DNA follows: TGTGCCACCAGCAGAGACTTTAGCGGAGTCTACAATGAGCAGTTCTTC.

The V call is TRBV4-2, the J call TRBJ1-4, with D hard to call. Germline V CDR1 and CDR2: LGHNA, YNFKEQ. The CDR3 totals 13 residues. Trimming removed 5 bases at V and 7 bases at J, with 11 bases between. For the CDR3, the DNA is TGTGCCAGCAGCTTGGGAACGTTTGAAAAACTGTTTTTT. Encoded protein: CASSLGTFEKLFF.

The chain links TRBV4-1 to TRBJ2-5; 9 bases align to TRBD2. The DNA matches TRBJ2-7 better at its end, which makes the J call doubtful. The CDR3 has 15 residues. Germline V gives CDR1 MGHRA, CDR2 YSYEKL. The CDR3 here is CASSQGLAGNYEQYF. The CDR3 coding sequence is TGCGCCAGCAGCCAAGGGCTAGCGGGGAACTACGAGCAGTACTTC.

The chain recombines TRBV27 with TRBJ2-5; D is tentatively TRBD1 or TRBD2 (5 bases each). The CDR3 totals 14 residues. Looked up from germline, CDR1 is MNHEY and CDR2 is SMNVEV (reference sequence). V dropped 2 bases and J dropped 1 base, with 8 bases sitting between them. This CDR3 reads CASSLHGTQETQYF. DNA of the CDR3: TGTGCCAGCAGTTTACACGGGACCCAAGAGACCCAGTACTTC.

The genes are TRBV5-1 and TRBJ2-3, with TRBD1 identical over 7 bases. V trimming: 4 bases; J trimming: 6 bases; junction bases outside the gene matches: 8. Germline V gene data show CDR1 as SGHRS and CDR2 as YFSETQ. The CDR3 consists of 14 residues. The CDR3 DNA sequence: TGCGCCAGCAGCCCAGCGACAGGGCTGGATACGCAGTATTTT. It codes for CASSPATGLDTQYF.

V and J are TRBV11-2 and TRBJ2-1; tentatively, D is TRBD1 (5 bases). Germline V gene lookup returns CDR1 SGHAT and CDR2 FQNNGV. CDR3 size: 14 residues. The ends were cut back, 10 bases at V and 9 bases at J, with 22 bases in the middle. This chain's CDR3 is CATSPDTFFVEQFF. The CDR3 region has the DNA TGTGCCACCTCGCCGGACACCTTTTTTGTTGAGCAGTTCTTC.

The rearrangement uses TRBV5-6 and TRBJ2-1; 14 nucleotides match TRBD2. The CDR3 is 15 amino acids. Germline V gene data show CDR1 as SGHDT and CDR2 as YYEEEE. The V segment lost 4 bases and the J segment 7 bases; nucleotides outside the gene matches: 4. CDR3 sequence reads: CASSLGLAGGNEQFF. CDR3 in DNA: TGTGCCAGCAGCCTAGGACTAGCGGGAGGTAATGAGCAGTTCTTC. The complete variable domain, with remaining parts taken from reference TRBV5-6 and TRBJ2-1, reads DAGVTQSPTHLIKTRGQQVTLRCSPKSGHDTVSWYQQALGQGPQFIFQYYEEEERQRGNFPDRFSGHQFPNYSSELNVNALLLGDSALYLCASSLGLAGGNEQFFGPGTRLTVL.

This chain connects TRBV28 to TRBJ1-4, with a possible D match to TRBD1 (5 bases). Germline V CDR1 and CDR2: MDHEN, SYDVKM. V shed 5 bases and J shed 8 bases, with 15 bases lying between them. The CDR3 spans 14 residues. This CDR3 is CASSTGRRGEKLFF. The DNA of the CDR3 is TGTGCCAGCAGTACGGGCAGGAGGGGAGAAAAACTGTTTTTT. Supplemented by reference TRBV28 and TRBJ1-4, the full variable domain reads DVKVTQSSRYLVKRTGEKVFLECVQDMDHENMFWYRQDPGLGLRLIYFSYDVKMKEKGDIPEGYSVSREKKERFSLILESASTNQTSMYLCASSTGRRGEKLFFGSGTQLSVL.

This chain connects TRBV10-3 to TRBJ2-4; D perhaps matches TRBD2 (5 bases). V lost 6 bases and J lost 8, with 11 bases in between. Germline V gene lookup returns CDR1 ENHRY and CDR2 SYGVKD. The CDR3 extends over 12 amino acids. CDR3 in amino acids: CAIREDGDIQYF. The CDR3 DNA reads TGTGCCATCAGGGAGGACGGAGACATTCAGTACTTC.

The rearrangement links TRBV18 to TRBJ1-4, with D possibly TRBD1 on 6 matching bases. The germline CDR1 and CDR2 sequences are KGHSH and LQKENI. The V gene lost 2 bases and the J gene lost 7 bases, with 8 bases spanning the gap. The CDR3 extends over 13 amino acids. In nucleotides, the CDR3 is TGTGCCAGCTCACCATGGGGGCCTGAAAAACTGTTTTTT. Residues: CASSPWGPEKLFF.

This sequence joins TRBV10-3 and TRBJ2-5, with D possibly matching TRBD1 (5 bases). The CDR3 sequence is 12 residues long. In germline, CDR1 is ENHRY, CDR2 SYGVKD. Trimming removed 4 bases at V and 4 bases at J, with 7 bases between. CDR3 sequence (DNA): TGTGCCATCAGTGGGGGCCCAGAGACCCAGTACTTC. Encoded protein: CAISGGPETQYF.

DNA for the CDR3: TGTGCCAGCAGTTTAAAGAGTGAAAAACTGTTTTTT. Residues: CASSLKSEKLFF. The chain has TRBV28 and TRBJ1-4; D uncertain. Germline values: CDR1 MDHEN, CDR2 SYDVKM. Trimming stripped 2 bases from V and 7 bases from J, with 5 bases between. The CDR3 runs to 12 residues.

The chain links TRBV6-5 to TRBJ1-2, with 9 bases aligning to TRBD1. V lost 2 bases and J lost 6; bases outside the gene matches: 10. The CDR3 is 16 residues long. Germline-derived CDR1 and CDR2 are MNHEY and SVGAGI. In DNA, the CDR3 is TGTGCCAGCAGTTACGGGGACAGGGTATTTGGGCATGGCTACACCTTC. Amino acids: CASSYGDRVFGHGYTF.

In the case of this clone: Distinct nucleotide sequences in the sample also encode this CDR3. This chain's CDR3 is CASRSNYGYTF. Here the CDR3 DNA reads TGTGCCAGCCGAAGCAACTATGGCTACACCTTC. The chain couples TRBV28 to TRBJ1-2; D uncertain. The CDR3 length is 11 residues. Deletions cut 8 bases from V and 2 bases from J, with 6 bases between. Looked up from germline, CDR1 is MDHEN and CDR2 is SYDVKM.

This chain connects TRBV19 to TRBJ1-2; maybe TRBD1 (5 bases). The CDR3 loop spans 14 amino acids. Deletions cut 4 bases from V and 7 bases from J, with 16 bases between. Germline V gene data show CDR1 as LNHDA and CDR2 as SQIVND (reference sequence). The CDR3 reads CASSTTPPGAGYTF. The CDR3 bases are TGTGCCAGTAGTACGACTCCCCCCGGGGCTGGCTACACCTTC.

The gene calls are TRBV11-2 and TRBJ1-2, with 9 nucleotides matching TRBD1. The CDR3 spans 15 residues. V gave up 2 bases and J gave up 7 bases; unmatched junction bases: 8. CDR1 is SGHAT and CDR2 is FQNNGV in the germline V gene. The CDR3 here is CASSLWGQGGAGYTF. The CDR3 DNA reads TGTGCCAGCAGCTTATGGGGACAGGGAGGCGCTGGCTACACCTTC.

The DNA of the CDR3 is TGTGCCAGCAGCTTAGATCGTTTCGGCAGGACCGAGACCCAGTACTTC. As protein: CASSLDRFGRTETQYF. The chain couples TRBV11-2 to TRBJ2-5, with no clear D. Germline-derived CDR1 and CDR2 are SGHAT and FQNNGV. Trimming stripped 0 bases from V and 5 bases from J, with 16 bases between. The CDR3 sequence is 16 residues long.

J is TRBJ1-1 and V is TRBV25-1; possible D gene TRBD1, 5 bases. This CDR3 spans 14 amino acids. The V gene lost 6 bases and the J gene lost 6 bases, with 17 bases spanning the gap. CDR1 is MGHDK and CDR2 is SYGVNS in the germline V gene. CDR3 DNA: TGTGCCAGCAGAGACCCGGGACGGACACCTGAAGCTTTCTTT. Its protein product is CASRDPGRTPEAFF.

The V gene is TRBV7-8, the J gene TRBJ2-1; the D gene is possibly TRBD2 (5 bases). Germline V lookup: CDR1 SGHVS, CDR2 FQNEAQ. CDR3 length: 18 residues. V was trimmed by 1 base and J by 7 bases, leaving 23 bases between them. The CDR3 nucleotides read TGTGCCAGCAGCTTAGGGTCCGGCTCCGGGATCTTGCCAAATGAGCAGTTCTTC. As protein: CASSLGSGSGILPNEQFF.

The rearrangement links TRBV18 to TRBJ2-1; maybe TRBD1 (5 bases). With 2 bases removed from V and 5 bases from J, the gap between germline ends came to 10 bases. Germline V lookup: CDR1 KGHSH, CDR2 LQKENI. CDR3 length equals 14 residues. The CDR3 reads CASSPKDTNNEQFF. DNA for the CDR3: TGTGCCAGCTCACCAAAGGACACAAACAATGAGCAGTTCTTC.

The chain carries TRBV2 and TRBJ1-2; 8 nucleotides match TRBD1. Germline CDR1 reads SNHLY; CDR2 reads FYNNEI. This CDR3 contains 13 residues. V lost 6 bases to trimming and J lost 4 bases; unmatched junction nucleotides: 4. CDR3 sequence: CASRDRVVYGYTF. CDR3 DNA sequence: TGTGCCAGCAGGGACAGGGTGGTCTATGGCTACACCTTC.

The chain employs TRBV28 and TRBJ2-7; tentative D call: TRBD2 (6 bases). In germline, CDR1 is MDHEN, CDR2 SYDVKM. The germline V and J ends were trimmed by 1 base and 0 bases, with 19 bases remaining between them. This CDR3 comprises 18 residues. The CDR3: CASSLSLGPGEVSYEQYF. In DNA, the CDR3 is TGTGCCAGCAGTTTATCGCTCGGACCGGGAGAGGTCTCCTACGAGCAGTACTTC.

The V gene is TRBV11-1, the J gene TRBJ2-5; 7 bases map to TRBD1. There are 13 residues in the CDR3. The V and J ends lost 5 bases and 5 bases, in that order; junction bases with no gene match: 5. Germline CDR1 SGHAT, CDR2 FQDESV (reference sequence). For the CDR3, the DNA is TGTGCCAGCAGCATACAGGGGCCTGAGACCCAGTACTTC. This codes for CASSIQGPETQYF.

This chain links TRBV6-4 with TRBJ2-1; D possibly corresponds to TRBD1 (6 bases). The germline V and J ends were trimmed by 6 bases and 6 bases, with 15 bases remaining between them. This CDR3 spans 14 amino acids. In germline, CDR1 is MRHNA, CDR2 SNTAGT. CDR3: CASSKNQGSNEQFF. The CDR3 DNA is TGTGCCAGCAGCAAAAACCAGGGGTCCAATGAGCAGTTCTTC.